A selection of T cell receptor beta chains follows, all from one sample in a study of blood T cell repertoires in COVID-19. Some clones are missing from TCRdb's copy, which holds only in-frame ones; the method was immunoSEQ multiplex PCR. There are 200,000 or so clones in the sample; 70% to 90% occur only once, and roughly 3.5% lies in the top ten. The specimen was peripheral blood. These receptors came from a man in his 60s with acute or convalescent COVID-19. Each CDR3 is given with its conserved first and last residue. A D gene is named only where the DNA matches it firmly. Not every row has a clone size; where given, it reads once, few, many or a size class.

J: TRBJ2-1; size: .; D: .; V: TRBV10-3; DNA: TGTGCCATCATGGGGCACTACAATGAGCAGTTCTTC; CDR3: CAIMGHYNEQFF
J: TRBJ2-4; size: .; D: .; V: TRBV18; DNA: TGTGCCAGCTCACCATCGGAGTCGGACATTCAGTACTTC; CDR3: CASSPSESDIQYF
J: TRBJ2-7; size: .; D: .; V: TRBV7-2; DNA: TGTGCCAGCAGCTTTTCAACCTACGAGCAGTACTTC; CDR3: CASSFSTYEQYF
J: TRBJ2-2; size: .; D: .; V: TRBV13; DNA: TGTGCCAGCAGCTTCCTTAGACTAGGGATGGGGGAGCTGTTTTTT; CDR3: CASSFLRLGMGELFF
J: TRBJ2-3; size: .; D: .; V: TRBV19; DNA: TGTGCCAGTAGTTCCAATGGGTGGGGCAGGAGCACAGATACGCAGTATTTT; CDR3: CASSSNGWGRSTDTQYF
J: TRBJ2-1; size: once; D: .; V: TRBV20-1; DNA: TGCAGTGCTAGAAATCCCGGGGAGCAGTTCTTC; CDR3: CSARNPGEQFF
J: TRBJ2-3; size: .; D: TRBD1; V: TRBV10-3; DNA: TGTGCCATCAGCTTGACCGGGACAGACACAGATACGCAGTATTTT; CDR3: CAISLTGTDTDTQYF
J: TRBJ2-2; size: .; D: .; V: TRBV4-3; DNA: TGCGCCAGCAGCCAAGATGCGCCCGGTCCCGGGGAGCTGTTTTTT; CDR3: CASSQDAPGPGELFF
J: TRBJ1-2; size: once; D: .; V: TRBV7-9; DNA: TGTGCCAGCAGCTTTAGCGGAGGCGGCTATGGCTACACCTTC; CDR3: CASSFSGGGYGYTF
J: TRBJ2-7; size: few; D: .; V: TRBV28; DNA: TGTGCCAGCAGGGCCCCAAGAACAGGGACGTACGAGCAGTACTTC; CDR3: CASRAPRTGTYEQYF
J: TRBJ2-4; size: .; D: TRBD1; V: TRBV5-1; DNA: TGCGCCAGCAGCTTGGGACAGGGGGCACAAAACATTCAGTACTTC; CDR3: CASSLGQGAQNIQYF
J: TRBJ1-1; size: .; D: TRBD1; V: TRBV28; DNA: TGTGCCAGCAGGCCACATCGGGACAGCAACCCCACTGAAGCTTTCTTT; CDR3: CASRPHRDSNPTEAFF
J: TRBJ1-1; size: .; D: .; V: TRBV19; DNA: TGTGCCAGTAGTATGGGGGGGAACACTGAAGCTTTCTTT; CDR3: CASSMGGNTEAFF
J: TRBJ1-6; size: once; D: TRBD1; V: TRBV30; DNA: TGTGCCTGGACACAGGGGTATAATTCACCCCTCCACTTT; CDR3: CAWTQGYNSPLHF
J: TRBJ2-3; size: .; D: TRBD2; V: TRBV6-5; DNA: TGTGCCAGCAGTTCCGGCGGGAGGGCCACAGATACGCAGTATTTT; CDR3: CASSSGGRATDTQYF
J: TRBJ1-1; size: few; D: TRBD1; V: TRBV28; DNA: TGTGCCAGCAGTAACAGGGGTCGACTGTACACTGAAGCTTTCTTT; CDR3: CASSNRGRLYTEAFF
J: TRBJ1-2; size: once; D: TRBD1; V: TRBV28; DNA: TGTGCCAGCAGTTCCCCCGCGACAGGGGGCGGTTACTATGGCTACACCTTC; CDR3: CASSSPATGGGYYGYTF
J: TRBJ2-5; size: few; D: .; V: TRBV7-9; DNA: TGTGCCAGCACCCTCGGACAGCAAGAGACCCAGTACTTC; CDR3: CASTLGQQETQYF
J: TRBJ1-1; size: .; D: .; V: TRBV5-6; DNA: TGTGCCAGCAGCTTTGCGGGGGCGGCTGAAGCTTTCTTT; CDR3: CASSFAGAAEAFF
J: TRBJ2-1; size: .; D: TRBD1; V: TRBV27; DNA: TGTGCCAGCAGGGCCGGGACAGGGGACTACAATGAGCAGTTCTTC; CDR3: CASRAGTGDYNEQFF
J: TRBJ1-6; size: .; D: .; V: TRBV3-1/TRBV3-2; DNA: TGTGCCAGCAGCCAGGGCGTTAGCTCCTATAATTCACCCCTCCACTTT; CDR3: CASSQGVSSYNSPLHF
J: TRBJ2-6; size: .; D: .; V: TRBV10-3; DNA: TGTGCCATACGCGGGACCTCTGGGGCCAACGTCCTGACTTTC; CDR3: CAIRGTSGANVLTF
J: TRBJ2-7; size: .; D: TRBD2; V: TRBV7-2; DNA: TGTGCCAGCAGCGCACGAGTCCCCGGGGGGGCTACCTACGAGCAGTACTTC; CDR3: CASSARVPGGATYEQYF